This is a list of T cell receptor beta chains from one sample in a study of beta chain features in type 1 diabetes. The protocol was immunoSEQ multiplex PCR, while the TCRdb copy is restricted to in-frame clones and leaves out a portion. The sample yields roughly 260,000 clones, 11% seen once. Sequenced: naive CD4+ T cells from blood. Every receptor here comes from a man aged 30-40 years with type 1 diabetes. The CDR3 runs from the conserved cysteine through the conserved F or W.

v_call	cdr3_aa
TRBV30	CAWNRGANYGYTF
TRBV25-1	CASSDPGGKSSYEQYF
TRBV7-9	CASSLGQGLHNEQFF
TRBV5-1	CASSKDRMNTEAFF
TRBV7-9	CASSREANNSPLHF
TRBV29-1	CSVEPGGTEAFF
TRBV7-2	CASRLAGGSQETQYF
TRBV5-1	CASSYSSTGELFF
TRBV7-8	CASSLGFSGRPGELFF
TRBV30	CAWSVGGGGKTQYF
TRBV30	CAWSRRDRRNTEAFF
TRBV18	CASSLGTSGGYEQYF
TRBV5-1	CASSLRDSQETQYF
TRBV18	CASSPVSGQETQYF
TRBV5-1	CASSLVPGGETQYF
TRBV11-2	CASSTGLARETQYF
TRBV20-1	CSARGYYEQYF
TRBV7-9	CASSPTMLQAGFSLQF
TRBV19	CASTDRVSEQFF
TRBV5-1	CASSLGESQEQFF
TRBV5-4	CASSRTGEEDTQYF
TRBV9	CASSAWPGSESEQYF
TRBV15	CATATSVIAKNIQYF
TRBV7-2	CASSVRQGSYEQYF
TRBV5-4	CASSRDRVYEQYF
TRBV29-1	CSALTGSKDQPQHF
TRBV11-2	CASSLGQGSNEQFF
TRBV2	CASAFSGGRTGPQHF
TRBV19	CASSISNRVTGRETQYF
TRBV18	CASSPTTGAGANVLTF
TRBV30	CAWGGETQYF
TRBV5-1	CASSLGGYHTDTQYF
TRBV19	CASSNRGNEQYF
TRBV15	CATSRGDWGSYNEQFF
TRBV6-5	CASSKLPGQSYEQYF
TRBV2	CASSAGLSYEQYF
TRBV11-2	CASSLAVYQPQHF
TRBV4-1	CASSQRDPGGRDTQYF
TRBV29-1	CSVEGPRNTEAFF
TRBV27	CASTLRGTDTQYF
TRBV9	CASSVQGTGEKLFF
TRBV7-9	CASRTSGGQYNEQFF
TRBV2	CASSERGGTGELFF
TRBV29-1	CSVGTGGNQPQHF
TRBV9	CASSVGPSGGVSYNEQFF
TRBV6-6	CASSYDRGNTEAFF
TRBV29-1	CSVGHRRNQPQHF
TRBV30	CAWSVAYEQYF
TRBV4-1	CASSQAWPRGMVREQFF
TRBV7-9	CASSLIGGHYEQYF
TRBV7-3	CASSLGQAQYF
TRBV7-8	CASSSGSISGNTIYF
TRBV5-1	CASSLGQGWPYF
TRBV28	CASSLFAGGETQYF